What follows describes a single T cell receptor beta chain. Its antigen is currently unknown. Germline values: CDR1 MGHRA, CDR2 YSYEKL. The CDR3 covers 15 residues. Trimming removed 0 bases at V and 4 bases at J, with 9 bases between. This entry belongs to a study of immune evolution from preneoplasia to lung adenocarcinoma. Study outcomes and limitations: Top clone frequencies peaked in normal lung, apparently declining through invasive adenocarcinoma. Normal lung had highest clonality; later lesions appeared denser, more diverse.

The method was immunoSEQ multiplex PCR; TCRdb's version includes in-frame clones alone and lacks a portion of them. The table shows several thousand clones, with about 81% occurring only once. Patients had resection in Japan or China between the mid-2010s and the late 2010s. H&E slides confirmed each diagnosis, reviewed by two pathologists independently. J is TRBJ1-4 and V is TRBV4-1; D is undetermined. The source is a person between 65 and 79 years old with lung adenocarcinoma. Input material: FFPE lung adenocarcinoma in situ tissue. In DNA form, the CDR3 reads TGCGCCAGCAGCCAAGACACCAGATTTAATGAAAAACTGTTTTTT. Translated: CASSQDTRFNEKLFF.